A single sample gave rise to the 22 T cell receptor beta chains below, sequenced in a study of CD8+ T cells in alopecia areata. The sequencing template was cDNA reverse transcribed from extracted RNA. Measured with immunoSEQ multiplex PCR; TCRdb has only the in-frame clones, and not every one. The data show approximately 180,000 clones, about 66% seen once. Sequenced material: CD8+ T cells sorted from blood, taken at week 0. The receptor set was obtained from a human donor with alopecia areata.

The chain carries TRBV30 and TRBJ2-2; D unclear. The CDR3 contains 11 residues. Germline V gives CDR1 GTSNPN, CDR2 SVGIG (reference sequence). Trimming stripped 8 bases from V and 0 bases from J, with 4 bases between. The CDR3 spells CAGTNTGELFF. The CDR3, as DNA: TGTGCCGGAACGAACACCGGGGAGCTGTTTTTT.

The V and J genes are TRBV2 and TRBJ2-5; D gene unclear. This CDR3 contains 14 residues. Germline values: CDR1 SNHLY, CDR2 FYNNEI. V was shortened by 3 bases and J by 5 bases, with 13 bases between the two germline ends. CDR3 in amino acids: CASSDLGRAETQYF. The CDR3, as DNA: TGTGCCAGCAGTGACCTGGGCCGGGCCGAGACCCAGTACTTC. Drawing the rest from reference TRBV2 and TRBJ2-5, the complete variable domain is EPEVTQTPSHQVTQMGQEVILRCVPISNHLYFYWYRQILGQKVEFLVSFYNNEISEKSEIFDDQFSVERPDGSNFTLKIRSTKLEDSAMYFCASSDLGRAETQYFGPGTRLLVL.

The CDR3 DNA reads as TGTGCCAGCAGTTTAAGCAGGGATAACGAGCAGTACTTC. Translation gives CASSLSRDNEQYF. This chain joins TRBV27 and TRBJ2-7, with D possibly matching TRBD1 (5 bases). V was pared by 2 bases and J by 5 bases, with 10 bases between. This CDR3 contains 13 residues. CDR1 is MNHEY, CDR2 SMNVEV, per germline (reference sequence).

This sequence joins TRBV27 and TRBJ2-5, with no clear D. The V end was cut by 3 bases, the J end by 2 bases, with 10 bases between. The CDR3 consists of 14 residues. The germline gives CDR1 MNHEY, CDR2 SMNVEV (reference sequence). CDR3 sequence: CASSFNMAQETQYF. In DNA, the CDR3 is TGTGCCAGCAGTTTCAATATGGCGCAAGAGACCCAGTACTTC.

V is TRBV5-6 and J is TRBJ2-5; no definite D call. This CDR3 has 12 residues. Between the trimmed V and J ends, which lost 8 bases and 5 bases, there was a span of 13 bases. Germline CDR1 SGHDT, CDR2 YYEEEE. The CDR3 region has the DNA TGTGCCAGTCGTTCCGACAAGGAGACCCAGTACTTC. Translating it yields CASRSDKETQYF.

Here the CDR3 DNA reads TGTGCCAGCAGCTCCCGGGGTATCGCCACTGAAGCTTTCTTT. This codes for CASSSRGIATEAFF. The V call is TRBV7-8, the J call TRBJ1-1; D remains unclear. Trimming removed 4 bases from V and 4 bases from J, with 13 bases in between. CDR3 length equals 14 residues. The germline V gene has CDR1 SGHVS and CDR2 FQNEAQ.

V usage is TRBV27 and J usage is TRBJ2-1, with TRBD1 identical over 9 bases. V shed 3 bases, J shed 10 bases, and the junction held 13 bases outside the gene matches. CDR3 length: 16 amino acids. The germline V gene encodes CDR1 MNHEY and CDR2 SMNVEV (reference sequence). The CDR3 DNA reads TGTGCCAGCAGTTTGTCACAGGGGGCGTTTGCCACAGAGCAGTTCTTC. Its translation: CASSLSQGAFATEQFF.

The chain combines TRBV13 with TRBJ1-4; a weak D match, TRBD1 (5 bases). V was clipped by 3 bases and J by 0 bases, with 5 bases between them. The CDR3 runs to 14 residues. From germline, CDR1 is PRHDT and CDR2 FYEKMQ (reference sequence). This chain's CDR3 is CASSLGPTNEKLFF. CDR3 nucleotides: TGTGCCAGCAGCTTGGGGCCAACTAATGAAAAACTGTTTTTT.

J is TRBJ2-1 and V is TRBV29-1, with unresolved D. The V end was cut by 5 bases, the J end by 2 bases, with 7 bases between. The CDR3 extends over 12 amino acids. Germline assignment: CDR1 SQVTM and CDR2 ANQGSEA. CDR3 residues: CSVLEAYNEQFF. The DNA for the CDR3 is TGCAGCGTTCTAGAAGCCTACAATGAGCAGTTCTTC.

The chain uses TRBV9 and TRBJ1-1; TRBD1 is a possible D gene (5 bases). In germline, CDR1 is SGDLS, CDR2 YYNGEE. CDR3 length equals 14 residues. Trimming removed 0 bases at V and 2 bases at J, with 8 bases between. The CDR3 loop is CASSVEDRNTEAFF. DNA for the CDR3: TGTGCCAGCAGCGTAGAAGACAGAAACACTGAAGCTTTCTTT.

The chain recombines TRBV19 with TRBJ1-1; D not certain. Germline CDR1 is LNHDA and CDR2 is SQIVND (reference sequence). The V end was cut by 4 bases, the J end by 1 base, with 7 bases between. The CDR3 has 13 amino acids. The CDR3 sequence: CASSTAGNTEAFF. The DNA of the CDR3 is TGTGCCAGTAGTACGGCCGGGAACACTGAAGCTTTCTTT.

The chain is built from TRBV7-9 and TRBJ2-7; D may match TRBD1 or TRBD2 (7 bases each). Between the trimmed V and J ends, which lost 5 bases and 9 bases, there was a span of 26 bases. This CDR3 has 16 amino acids. The germline V gene encodes CDR1 SEHNR and CDR2 FQNEAQ (reference sequence). CDR3 region: CASSIIRGQGLPTQYF. DNA of the CDR3: TGTGCCAGCAGCATTATTAGGGGGCAGGGACTACCCACGCAGTACTTC.

The CDR3 bases are TGTGCCTGGACCCTGGTGAGGGAGTCGGACACCATATATTTT. Translating it yields CAWTLVRESDTIYF. V and J are TRBV30 and TRBJ1-3; D is uncertain. Trimming took 4 bases from V and 8 from J, leaving 18 bases between them. Germline V lookup: CDR1 GTSNPN, CDR2 SVGIG (reference sequence). The CDR3 totals 14 residues.

The rearrangement joins TRBV5-1 to TRBJ2-7; D possibly corresponds to TRBD2 (6 bases). The V gene lost 3 bases and the J gene lost 3 bases, with 10 bases spanning the gap. The CDR3 has 13 amino acids. CDR1 and CDR2 from the germline V gene are SGHRS and YFSETQ. CDR3: CASSSGGGYEQYF. In DNA form, the CDR3 reads TGCGCCAGCAGCTCCGGGGGAGGCTACGAGCAGTACTTC.

The chain uses TRBV15 and TRBJ1-5, with unresolved D. In germline, CDR1 is LNHNV, CDR2 YYDKDF (reference sequence). Deletions cut 1 base from V and 1 base from J, with 2 bases between. The CDR3 loop spans 13 amino acids. The CDR3 loop is CATSRASNQPQHF. The CDR3 bases are TGTGCCACCAGCAGAGCAAGCAATCAGCCCCAGCATTTT.

Details on this clone: The sample holds other DNA sequences that translate to the same CDR3. The gene calls are TRBV9 and TRBJ1-2, with TRBD1 as a possible D gene (5 bases). The germline V gene encodes CDR1 SGDLS and CDR2 YYNGEE. Deletions cut 7 bases from V and 6 bases from J, with 7 bases between. The CDR3 extends over 10 amino acids. The CDR3 spells CASSGDGYTF. The CDR3 bases are TGTGCCAGCTCGGGGGATGGCTACACCTTC. The full variable domain, rest sourced from reference TRBV9 and TRBJ1-2, is DSGVTQTPKHLITATGQRVTLRCSPRSGDLSVYWYQQSLDQGLQFLIQYYNGEERAKGNILERFSAQQFPDLHSELNLSSLELGDSALYFCASSGDGYTFGSGTRLTVV.

CDR3 amino acids: CSVEESRERGYTF. DNA for the CDR3: TGCAGCGTTGAAGAGTCGAGGGAGCGCGGCTACACCTTC. The rearrangement uses TRBV29-1 and TRBJ1-2, with no clear D. Deletions cut 0 bases from V and 8 bases from J, with 13 bases between. Germline CDR1 SQVTM, CDR2 ANQGSEA. CDR3 length: 13 residues. Together with reference TRBV29-1 and TRBJ1-2, the CDR3 gives the full variable domain: SAVISQKPSRDICQRGTSLTIQCQVDSQVTMMFWYRQQPGQSLTLIATANQGSEATYESGFVIDKFPISRPNLTFSTLTVSNMSPEDSSIYLCSVEESRERGYTFGSGTRLTVV.

The V gene is TRBV13, the J gene TRBJ2-7; 7 bases align to TRBD1. The CDR3 is 12 residues long. V trimming: 6 bases; J trimming: 5 bases; junction bases outside the gene matches: 4. Germline V CDR1 and CDR2: PRHDT, FYEKMQ (reference sequence). CDR3 region: CASREGGDEQYF. The CDR3 DNA follows: TGTGCCAGCAGAGAAGGGGGCGACGAGCAGTACTTC.

This clone was seen a few times. This rearrangement joins TRBV5-1 to TRBJ1-2; 10 bases line up with TRBD1. The CDR3 covers 17 residues. The J segment lost 8 bases and the V segment lost 2 bases, leaving 15 bases of the junction unmatched. Germline V gene data show CDR1 as SGHRS and CDR2 as YFSETQ. CDR3 in DNA: TGCGCCAGCAGCTTTAACCCAACAGGACAGGGGGGAAGAGGCTACACCTTC. Translation gives CASSFNPTGQGGRGYTF.

The chain combines TRBV14 with TRBJ2-3; D gene unclear. Trimming cost V 0 bases and J 6 bases, with 4 bases left between them. CDR3 length: 12 amino acids. CDR1 is SGHDN and CDR2 is FVKESK in the germline V gene. CDR3 residues: CASSQDYDTQYF. Here the CDR3 DNA reads TGTGCCAGCAGCCAAGACTACGATACGCAGTATTTT.

This clone was seen a handful of times. The chain is built from TRBV13 and TRBJ1-6, with 9 bases aligning to TRBD1. The CDR3 has 14 residues. Germline values: CDR1 PRHDT, CDR2 FYEKMQ (reference sequence). The V gene end was trimmed by 5 bases and the J gene end by 10 bases; junction bases not matched to a gene: 6. CDR3 coding DNA: TGTGCCAGCAGCAAGGGACAGGGACGATCACCCCTCCACTTT. It encodes CASSKGQGRSPLHF.

This clone was found once. J is TRBJ1-3 and V is TRBV6-5; D may be TRBD1 (6 bases). With 6 bases removed from V and 0 bases from J, the gap between germline ends came to 12 bases. In germline, CDR1 is MNHEY, CDR2 SVGAGI. The CDR3 spans 15 residues. The CDR3 here is CASSLGQSSGNTIYF. DNA for the CDR3: TGTGCCAGCAGCCTGGGACAAAGCTCTGGAAACACCATATATTTT.